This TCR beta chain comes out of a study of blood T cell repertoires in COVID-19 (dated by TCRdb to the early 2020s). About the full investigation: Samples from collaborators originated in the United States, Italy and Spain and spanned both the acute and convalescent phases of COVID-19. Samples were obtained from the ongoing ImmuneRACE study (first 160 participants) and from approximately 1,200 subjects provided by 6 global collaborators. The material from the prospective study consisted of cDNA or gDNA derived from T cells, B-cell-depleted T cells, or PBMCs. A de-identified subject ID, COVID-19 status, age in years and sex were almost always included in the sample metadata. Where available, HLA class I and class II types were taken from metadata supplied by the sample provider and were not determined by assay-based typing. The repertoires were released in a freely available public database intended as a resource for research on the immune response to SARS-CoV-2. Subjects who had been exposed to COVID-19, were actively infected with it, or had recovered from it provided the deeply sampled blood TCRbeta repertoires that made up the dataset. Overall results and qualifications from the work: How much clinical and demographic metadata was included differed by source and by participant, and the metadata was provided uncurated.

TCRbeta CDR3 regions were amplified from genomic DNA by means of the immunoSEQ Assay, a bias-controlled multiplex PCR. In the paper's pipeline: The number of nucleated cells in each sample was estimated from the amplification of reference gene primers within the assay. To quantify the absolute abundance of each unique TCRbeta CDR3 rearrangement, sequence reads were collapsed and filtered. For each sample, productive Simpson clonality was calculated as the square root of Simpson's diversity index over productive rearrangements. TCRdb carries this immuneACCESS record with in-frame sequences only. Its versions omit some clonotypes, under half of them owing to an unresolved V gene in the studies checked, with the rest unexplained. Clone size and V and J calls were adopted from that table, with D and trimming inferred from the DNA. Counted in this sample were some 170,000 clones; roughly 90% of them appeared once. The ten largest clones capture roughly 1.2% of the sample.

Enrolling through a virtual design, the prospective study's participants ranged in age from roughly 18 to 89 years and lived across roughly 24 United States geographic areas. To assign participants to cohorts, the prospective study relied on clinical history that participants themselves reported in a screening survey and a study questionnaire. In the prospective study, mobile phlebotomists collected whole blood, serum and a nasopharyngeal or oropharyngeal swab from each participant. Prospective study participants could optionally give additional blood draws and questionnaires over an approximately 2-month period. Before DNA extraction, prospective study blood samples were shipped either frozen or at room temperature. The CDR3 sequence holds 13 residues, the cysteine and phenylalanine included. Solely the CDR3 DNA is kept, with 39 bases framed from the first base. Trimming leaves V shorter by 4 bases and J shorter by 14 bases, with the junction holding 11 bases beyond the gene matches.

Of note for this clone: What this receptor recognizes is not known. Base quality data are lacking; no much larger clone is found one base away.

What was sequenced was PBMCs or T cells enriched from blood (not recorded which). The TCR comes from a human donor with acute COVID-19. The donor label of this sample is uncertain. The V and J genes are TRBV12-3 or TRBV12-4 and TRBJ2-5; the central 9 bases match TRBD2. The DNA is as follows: TGTGCCAGCAGTTCCCCGCTCCGGACTAGCGCTTACTTC. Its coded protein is CASSSPLRTSAYF.